The source of this TCR beta chain is a study of control samples from healthy donors and cancer patients (dated by TCRdb to 2020 to 2022). The library relied on the immunoSEQ multiplex PCR assay. TCRdb's version of the immuneACCESS table is confined to in-frame rearrangements and falls short of the full clone set. An unresolved V gene accounts for under half of the shortfall where checked; the remainder is of unknown origin. For this sample the table gives approximately 170,000 clones, of which nearly 90% were detected only once. More than 1.3% of the sample is taken by the ten largest. The junction carries 5 bases between V and J, which are trimmed by 3 bases and 5 bases respectively. The germline V gene (reference sequence) supplies CDR1 MNHEY and CDR2 SMNVEV. The CDR3 sequence holds 12 residues, the cysteine and phenylalanine included. The only DNA kept is the CDR3, 36 bases in frame from the first base.

About this clone itself: It lacks a known antigen. No much larger clonotype is one base removed from it; base qualities were not supplied.

The TCR originated in a woman in her forties or fifties in good health. The chain is assembled from TRBV27 and TRBJ2-1; confidence is insufficient to name the D gene. The sequenced material came from blood. The sequenced DNA: TGTGCCAGCAGTTTGAACCACAATGAGCAGTTCTTC. Its translation reads: CASSLNHNEQFF.